The clone carrying this T cell receptor (beta chain) was seen only a few times. RNA transcripts yielded amplified TCR beta CDR3 regions. TCR CDR3 underwent first-round RT-PCR with the HTBI primer set. Each CDR3 protein is one row after TCRdb ran MiXCR on the multiplex PCR reads. The data hold about 300,000 distinct CDR3 sequences, with approximately 19% observed a single time. The CDR3 extends over 16 amino acids. Trimming removed 1 base at V and 1 base at J, with 12 bases between. CDR1 and CDR2 from the germline V gene are MGHRA and YSYEKL. The sample belongs to a study of T cells in Graves' hyperthyroidism and ophthalmopathy.

The chain carries TRBV4-1 and TRBJ2-3; weak D call: TRBD2 (5 bases). The sequenced material came from blood. This clonotype was obtained from a man aged 50-59 years with Graves' ophthalmopathy. CDR3 coding DNA: TGCGCCAGCAGCCAAGGTGGTGGTAGCGGCACAGATACGCAGTATTTT. Its translation is CASSQGGGSGTDTQYF.